Listed here are 20 T cell receptor beta chains from one sample, sequenced in a study of radiotherapy plus CTLA-4 blockade in lung cancer. Profiling relied on immunoSEQ multiplex PCR, and the TCRdb table lists in-frame clones only, not all of them. The data show about 38,000 clones, with 70% to 85% seen just once and 8% to 9% held by the top ten. The material was peripheral blood, obtained from a patient treated with radiotherapy plus ipilimumab. The source of these receptors is a human donor with non-small cell lung cancer who had stable disease on radiotherapy plus ipilimumab.

This clone appeared a few times. V is TRBV28 and J is TRBJ1-3, with 10 bases lining up with TRBD1. Trimming cost V 10 bases and J 4 bases; bases outside gene matches: 13. The CDR3 runs to 16 residues. Per the germline V gene, CDR1 is MDHEN and CDR2 is SYDVKM. CDR3 residues: CATGTGESGVGNTIYF. In nucleotides, the CDR3 is TGTGCCACCGGGACAGGGGAAAGCGGGGTGGGAAACACCATATATTTT.

The V gene is TRBV6-1, the J gene TRBJ1-2, with 9 bases aligning to TRBD1. CDR1 and CDR2 (germline): MNHNS, SASEGT. J lost 6 bases, V lost 4 bases, and 3 bases had no gene match. The CDR3 consists of 13 residues. The CDR3 loop is CASSVGTGNGYTF. The CDR3 DNA follows: TGTGCCAGCAGTGTTGGGACAGGGAATGGCTACACCTTC.

The rearrangement joins TRBV10-3 to TRBJ1-5, with a possible D match to TRBD1 (5 bases). The CDR3 loop spans 15 amino acids. V was clipped by 10 bases and J by 0 bases, with 16 bases between them. Germline CDR1 reads ENHRY; CDR2 reads SYGVKD. CDR3 nucleotide sequence: TGTGCCACCGCCCCTGGGGCAGATAGCAATCAGCCCCAGCATTTT. As protein: CATAPGADSNQPQHF.

The chain recombines TRBV19 with TRBJ1-3; D might be TRBD1 (5 bases). In germline, CDR1 is LNHDA, CDR2 SQIVND (reference sequence). This CDR3 is 14 amino acids long. V lost 9 bases to trimming and J lost 4 bases, with 16 bases between them. The chain's CDR3 is CASMSGGPGNTIYF. In DNA, the CDR3 is TGTGCCAGCATGAGCGGGGGTCCCGGAAACACCATATATTTT. Full variable domain (rest looked up from reference TRBV19 and TRBJ1-3): DGGITQSPKYLFRKEGQNVTLSCEQNLNHDAMYWYRQDPGQGLRLIYYSQIVNDFQKGDIAEGYSVSREKKESFPLTVTSAQKNPTAFYLCASMSGGPGNTIYFGEGSWLTVV.

The J gene is TRBJ2-3, the V gene TRBV4-1; 12 bases agree with TRBD2. This CDR3 is built from 17 residues. The ends lost 1 base at V and 2 bases at J; junction bases unmatched: 4. Germline lookup yields CDR1 MGHRA and CDR2 YSYEKL. The CDR3 is CASSQVGLAGTTDTQYF. The CDR3 coding sequence is TGCGCCAGCAGCCAAGTAGGACTAGCGGGGACCACAGATACGCAGTATTTT.

The chain couples TRBV13 to TRBJ1-3; no firm D call. Trimming left V 0 bases short and J 11 bases short, with 8 bases between. The length of the CDR3 is 12 residues. Germline V gene lookup returns CDR1 PRHDT and CDR2 FYEKMQ (reference sequence). Here the CDR3 reads CASSLGKSAIYF. The CDR3 DNA follows: TGTGCCAGCAGCTTAGGGAAATCCGCCATATATTTT. Variable domain in full (rest from reference TRBV13 and TRBJ1-3): AAGVIQSPRHLIKEKRETATLKCYPIPRHDTVYWYQQGPGQDPQFLISFYEKMQSDKGSIPDRFSAQQFSDYHSELNMSSLELGDSALYFCASSLGKSAIYFGEGSWLTVV.

The chain couples TRBV13 to TRBJ2-1; TRBD2 might be the D (5 bases). This CDR3 is built from 18 residues. Germline CDR1 PRHDT, CDR2 FYEKMQ (reference sequence). Trimming pared 5 bases from V and 2 bases from J, leaving 22 bases between. CDR3 residues: CASSPSGRPGGPYNEQFF. CDR3 bases: TGTGCCAGCAGCCCTTCCGGGCGGCCAGGAGGTCCCTACAATGAGCAGTTCTTC.

This chain joins TRBV29-1 and TRBJ2-2, with D hard to call. Per germline, CDR1 SQVTM and CDR2 ANQGSEA. The CDR3 sequence is 13 residues long. CDR3 residues: CTAMRPNTGELFF. The CDR3 DNA reads TGCACCGCAATGCGGCCGAACACCGGGGAGCTGTTTTTT.

The gene calls are TRBV5-5 and TRBJ1-5; 8 nucleotides align to TRBD1. V trimming: 3 bases; J trimming: 6 bases; junction bases outside the gene matches: 8. Germline V gene lookup returns CDR1 SGHKS and CDR2 YYEKEE (reference sequence). The CDR3 length is 15 residues. This chain's CDR3 is CASSSTGQDVQPQHF. The CDR3 nucleotides read TGTGCCAGCAGCTCGACGGGACAGGATGTTCAGCCCCAGCATTTT.

Only a few counts were recorded for this clone. The V and J genes are TRBV5-1 and TRBJ2-5, with D hard to call. V was shortened by 3 bases and J by 3 bases, with 12 bases between the two germline ends. Germline-derived CDR1 and CDR2 are SGHRS and YFSETQ. The CDR3 has 14 residues. CDR3 nucleotides: TGCGCCAGCAGCTCGACCAACCCAAAAGAGACCCAGTACTTC. It specifies CASSSTNPKETQYF.

This rearrangement joins TRBV27 to TRBJ1-5; a possible D gene is TRBD1 (5 bases). The germline CDR1 and CDR2 sequences are MNHEY and SMNVEV (reference sequence). Trimming took off 3 bases at V and 2 bases at J, with 14 bases between the two ends. The CDR3 runs 16 residues. CDR3 nucleotides: TGTGCCAGCAGTTTGTCAGGGTTTGGAGGCAATCAGCCCCAGCATTTT. This translates into CASSLSGFGGNQPQHF.

V and J are TRBV25-1 and TRBJ1-2, with unresolved D. Trimming removed 6 bases from V and 6 bases from J, with 14 bases in between. The CDR3 is made up of 13 amino acids. Germline CDR1 MGHDK, CDR2 SYGVNS. CDR3 sequence (DNA): TGTGCCAGCAGCCAGACACTGACCCATGGCTACACCTTC. The encoded protein is CASSQTLTHGYTF.

The chain recombines TRBV19 with TRBJ2-1, with 11 bases matching TRBD1. Germline CDR1 reads LNHDA; CDR2 reads SQIVND (reference sequence). Trimming took 8 bases from V and 4 from J; bases not matched to a gene: 7. CDR3 size: 15 residues. The CDR3 coding sequence is TGTGCCAGTCAAACCGGGACAGGGGGTTACAATGAGCAGTTCTTC. Translating it yields CASQTGTGGYNEQFF.

A word on this clone: The germline gene is not matched at one end of the junction; a read error may be the cause. Other DNA sequences in the same sample also yield this CDR3. The chain recombines TRBV30 with TRBJ1-3, with D possibly being TRBD1 (5 bases). The germline V gene encodes CDR1 GTSNPN and CDR2 SVGIG (reference sequence). The CDR3 spans 12 residues. CDR3 loop: CAWRGSGNTIYF. CDR3 sequence (DNA): TGTGCCTGGCGGGGCTCTGGAAACACCATATACTTT.

The CDR3 reads CASSLRGLNTEAFF. The CDR3 DNA reads as TGTGCCAGCAGTTTACGAGGTTTGAACACTGAAGCTTTCTTT. V and J are TRBV27 and TRBJ1-1; D unclear. The V end lost 2 bases, the J end lost 0 bases, and 7 bases lay between the germline ends. Germline V gene data show CDR1 as MNHEY and CDR2 as SMNVEV (reference sequence). This CDR3 is built from 14 residues.

The gene calls are TRBV2 and TRBJ2-2; D is possibly TRBD2 (5 bases). V lost 4 bases, J lost 2 bases, and 5 bases lay in between. CDR1 is SNHLY and CDR2 is FYNNEI in the germline V gene. The CDR3 spans 13 residues. The chain's CDR3 is CASSGTNTGELFF. The CDR3 coding sequence is TGTGCCAGCAGTGGGACTAACACCGGGGAGCTGTTTTTT.

This clone occurred once. This CDR3 is CASSPDRTNEKLFF. The CDR3 bases are TGCGCCAGCAGCCCGGACAGAACTAATGAAAAACTGTTTTTT. The rearrangement joins TRBV5-1 to TRBJ1-4, with TRBD1 as a possible D gene (6 bases). The CDR3 spans 14 residues. Trimming cost V 4 bases and J 1 base, with 8 bases left between them. Germline V gene sequence: CDR1 SGHRS, CDR2 YFSETQ.

The chain carries TRBV6-5 and TRBJ1-1; 8 positions agree with TRBD1. Trimming took 6 bases from V and 6 from J; bases not matched to a gene: 12. Germline loops: CDR1 MNHEY, CDR2 SVGAGI. This CDR3 has 15 amino acids. CDR3 nucleotide sequence: TGTGCCAGCAGCCGAACCGGGACAGGAGGTTCTGAAGCTTTCTTT. Its protein is CASSRTGTGGSEAFF.

This chain joins TRBV13 and TRBJ2-3; 10 bases are a match to TRBD2. Germline V gene data show CDR1 as PRHDT and CDR2 as FYEKMQ (reference sequence). The V gene end was trimmed by 2 bases and the J gene end by 2 bases; junction bases not matched to a gene: 4. This CDR3 has 16 amino acids. The CDR3 region is CASSLQRGGFTDTQYF. The CDR3 nucleotides read TGTGCCAGCAGCTTACAGCGGGGGGGTTTCACAGATACGCAGTATTTT. Together with reference TRBV13 and TRBJ2-3, the CDR3 gives the full variable domain: AAGVIQSPRHLIKEKRETATLKCYPIPRHDTVYWYQQGPGQDPQFLISFYEKMQSDKGSIPDRFSAQQFSDYHSELNMSSLELGDSALYFCASSLQRGGFTDTQYFGPGTRLTVL.

This clone was seen more than once but under ten times. The chain uses TRBV2 and TRBJ2-2; D unresolved. CDR3 length: 11 residues. Trimming left V 6 bases short and J 5 bases short, with 4 bases between. The V gene's germline CDR1 is SNHLY and CDR2 FYNNEI. CDR3 loop: CASRVTGELFF. For the CDR3, the DNA is TGTGCCAGCAGGGTTACCGGGGAGCTGTTTTTT.